The rows below give T cell receptor beta chains drawn from one sample of a study of blood T cell repertoires in COVID-19. Data came from immunoSEQ multiplex PCR; TCRdb stores just in-frame clones and leaves some out. The sample lists more than 150,000 clones, about 87% occurring once. Input material: peripheral blood. All receptors derive from a man between 35 and 55 years old with active or convalescent COVID-19. The CDR3 runs from the conserved cysteine through the conserved F or W. D genes are given only for firm matches. A clone size is listed for some rows: how often the clone was seen (once, few, many), or a class if it is expanded.

>TRBV19|NA|NA|TRBJ1-2
TGTGCCAGTAGCAAAGAGGGATGGGGTAATTCGGATGGCTACACCTTC
CASSKEGWGNSDGYTF
>TRBV7-2|TRBD2|NA|TRBJ2-2
TGTGCCAGCAGCCCCATGGCGGGGGGGCCCCGGACCGGGGAGCTGTTTTTT
CASSPMAGGPRTGELFF
>TRBV28|TRBD2|NA|TRBJ2-7
TGTGCCAGCAGTTTTGTCTTAGCGGGGGAGCAAACCTCCTACGAGCAGTACTTC
CASSFVLAGEQTSYEQYF
>TRBV5-1|TRBD2|once|TRBJ2-1
TGCGCCAGCAGCTTGAGCGGGGGACCCTACAATGAGCAGTTCTTC
CASSLSGGPYNEQFF
>TRBV5-1|TRBD2|NA|TRBJ2-3
TGCGCCAGCAATCCGCGGGGGAGCGCAGATACGCAGTATTTT
CASNPRGSADTQYF
>TRBV6-1|NA|NA|TRBJ1-5
TGTGCCAGCAGTGAATCAGGGGGCAATCAGCCCCAGCATTTT
CASSESGGNQPQHF
>TRBV29-1|TRBD1|NA|TRBJ1-6
TGCAGCGTTGTCTGGACAGGGGGCGCGGGTTCACCCCTCCACTTT
CSVVWTGGAGSPLHF
>TRBV5-1|TRBD2|NA|TRBJ2-5
TGCGCCAGCAGCTCTAGCGGGGGCCCAGAGACCCAGTACTTC
CASSSSGGPETQYF
>TRBV29-1|NA|NA|TRBJ2-1
TGCAGCGTGCAGGACTTTCAGGATGAGCAGTTCTTC
CSVQDFQDEQFF
>TRBV29-1|NA|once|TRBJ1-2
TGCAGCGTTGAAGATCGAGGCGGTCGGGGCTACACCTTC
CSVEDRGGRGYTF
>TRBV5-4|TRBD1|few|TRBJ1-1
TGTGCCAGCAGCTTCGACAGGGCGAACACTGAAGCTTTCTTT
CASSFDRANTEAFF
>TRBV19|NA|NA|TRBJ1-6
TGTGCCAGTAGTCCTAATCCACCCGGGGTCGGAGGCTCCTATAATTCACCCCTCCACTTT
CASSPNPPGVGGSYNSPLHF
>TRBV9|TRBD1|NA|TRBJ2-2
TGTGCCAGCAGCTTACTAACAGGGGGCTTTGGCACCGGGGAGCTGTTTTTT
CASSLLTGGFGTGELFF